This T cell receptor beta chain was captured in a study of T cell responses to AZD1222 COVID-19 vaccine (dated by TCRdb to the early 2020s). For the wider study: TCR sequencing was performed for approximately 240 trial participants, of whom approximately 200 were given two doses of AZD1222 and around 26 were given two doses of MenACWY control vaccine. Enrollment into the trials was organized by age into subgroups of 18-55, 56-69 and 70-plus years, and those subgroups contained 148, 28 and 57 TCR-sequenced participants, respectively. Overall results and qualifications from the work: Participants were mostly white British and included more females than males, and it was suggested by the authors that clonal diversity may have been underestimated. In the small 56-69-year group, the increase in depth fell short of significance, most likely because of low power. After two AZD1222 doses, spike-specific TCR breadth and depth were significantly higher than at day 0 and than in MenACWY recipients. Because no day 14 peak-response samples were available, the repertoires could be characterized only after the peak T cell response. The whole spike protein was spanned by vaccine-associated CD4 TCRs, and dominant responses were seen in regions 160-218 and 743-854. Epitopes outside the regions mutated in the B.1.351 and B.1.1.7 variants were reportedly recognized by nearly half of the unique spike-specific TCRs. Conclusions about previously exposed vaccinees were limited because only five to seven AZD1222 recipients were SARS-CoV-2 seropositive at baseline.

As to this clone: It has no known antigen specificity. No qualities accompany the bases; no much larger clone lies one base away.

The meaning of the sample's time point label: about 28 days (+/-7) after the second vaccine dose. AZD1222 recipients with second doses at about 4 weeks or about 12 weeks were pooled, because spike-specific TCR depth and breadth did not differ between schedules. Vaccinee samples were obtained from the UK trials COV001 and COV002, which included a single-blind randomized controlled phase 2/3 trial of AZD1222 (ChAdOx1 nCoV-19) in healthy adults. For TCRbeta chain sequencing, PBMC samples were collected from trial participants at day 0 and at day 28 after the second dose. The CDR3 regions of human TCRbeta chains were analyzed by immunosequencing. As for the authors' bioinformatics: TCRs in the repertoires were matched against a reference library of SARS-CoV-2-specific TCRs that had been generated with the MIRA antigen-specificity platform. Breadth was defined as the fraction of unique TCRs that were SARS-CoV-2-associated. Depth was defined as the fraction of total T cells that were SARS-CoV-2-associated. Using the MIRA data, each spike-specific TCR was mapped to the spike region that the TCR reacts to and placed in a CD4 or CD8 class. Log10-transformed breadth and depth values were compared by one-way ANOVA with Sidak's multiple comparisons tests. Drawn from immuneACCESS, this table holds only the in-frame rearrangements with V and J called that TCRdb kept. Clones are partly lost; checked studies trace under half to an unresolved V gene and leave the rest unexplained. V and J calls and clone size are copied from that table; D and trimming were computed from the DNA. In this sample the table shows about 180,000 clones, more than 75% of which occur a single time. More than 25% of the sample is taken by the ten largest.

This material consisted of peripheral blood, taken 28 days after the second AZD1222 dose. The origin of this receptor is an adult who received the AZD1222 COVID-19 vaccine.

The CDR3 in this case is CASSYPTSGRGGADTQYF. The DNA sequence is as follows: TGTGCCAGCAGTTACCCGACTAGCGGGAGGGGAGGGGCAGATACGCAGTATTTT. The chain is assembled from TRBV6-2 or TRBV6-3 and TRBJ2-3; a stretch of 14 junction bases matches TRBD2. From its cysteine to its phenylalanine, the CDR3 spans 18 amino acids. The sequence is cut down to CDR3 DNA, 54 bases in frame from base 1. Trimming takes 2 bases off V and 4 bases off J; junction bases not matched to a gene: 8. CDR1 and CDR2 (MNHEY, SVGEGT) derive from the germline V gene.